This entry lists 5 T cell receptor beta chains sequenced from one sample in a study of cytomegalovirus exposure and HLA in healthy donors. This PCR relied on a set of 60 Vbeta primers and 13 Jbeta primers. Libraries were prepared by immunoSEQ multiplex PCR; TCRdb keeps only in-frame clonotypes and omits some of them. This sample has approximately 110,000 clones; less than 85% occur once, and the top ten carry approximately 4.1%. The specimen sequenced was PBMCs. The receptors were sampled from a woman aged 40 to 50 in good health and CMV-seronegative.

The J gene is TRBJ2-3, the V gene TRBV30, with TRBD2 matching over 10 bases. CDR1 GTSNPN and CDR2 SVGIG come from the germline V gene (reference sequence). This CDR3 region has 14 residues. Trimming cost V 4 bases and J 6 bases; bases outside gene matches: 7. The CDR3 here is CAWNPSGSLDTQYF. In nucleotides, the CDR3 is TGTGCCTGGAATCCTAGCGGGAGTCTGGATACGCAGTATTTT.

CDR3 region: CSVEMWDRGHEQYF. Here the CDR3 DNA reads TGCAGCGTTGAAATGTGGGACAGGGGGCACGAGCAGTACTTC. The V and J genes are TRBV29-1 and TRBJ2-7; 12 bases fit TRBD1. CDR1 SQVTM and CDR2 ANQGSEA come from the germline V gene. V shed 2 bases, J shed 5 bases, and the junction held 4 bases outside the gene matches. The length of the CDR3 is 14 residues.

The rearrangement uses TRBV10-2 and TRBJ2-1, with 7 bases aligning to TRBD2. The length of the CDR3 is 15 residues. V lost 5 bases to trimming and J lost 0 bases; unmatched junction nucleotides: 4. Germline V gene sequence: CDR1 WSHSY, CDR2 SAAADI. CDR3 sequence reads: CASSSSGDSYNEQFF. CDR3 in DNA: TGCGCCAGCAGTTCTAGCGGAGACTCCTACAATGAGCAGTTCTTC.

The rearrangement uses TRBV2 and TRBJ2-3; TRBD2 is a possible D gene (6 bases). The V and J ends lost 6 bases and 4 bases respectively, with 17 bases between them. CDR3 length: 15 amino acids. Per the germline V gene, CDR1 is SNHLY and CDR2 is FYNNEI. CDR3 sequence reads: CASSRLVSSADTQYF. CDR3 coding DNA: TGTGCCAGCAGCAGACTAGTTAGCTCGGCAGATACGCAGTATTTT. Together with reference TRBV2 and TRBJ2-3, the CDR3 gives the full variable domain: EPEVTQTPSHQVTQMGQEVILRCVPISNHLYFYWYRQILGQKVEFLVSFYNNEISEKSEIFDDQFSVERPDGSNFTLKIRSTKLEDSAMYFCASSRLVSSADTQYFGPGTRLTVL.

The chain joins TRBV10-3 to TRBJ2-5; TRBD2 agrees at 11 bases. Germline values: CDR1 ENHRY, CDR2 SYGVKD. V dropped 10 bases and J dropped 2; count of bases not matched to a gene: 3. CDR3 size: 13 residues. CDR3 residues: CATIAGGQETQYF. DNA of the CDR3: TGTGCCACCATAGCGGGGGGGCAAGAGACCCAGTACTTC.